This passage covers 13 T cell receptor beta chains from one sample sequenced in a study of T cells after yellow fever vaccination. TCRdb re-called the 5' RACE reads with MiXCR, one entry per CDR3 protein. The sample shows more than 90,000 distinct CDR3 sequences, 7.2% of them seen only once. The sample was CD4+ T cells sorted from PBMCs, taken around 45 days after the first yellow fever vaccination. These receptors originate from a man between 18 and 35 years old who received the YFV17D yellow fever vaccine.

This clonotype has at least ten counts. V usage is TRBV18 and J usage is TRBJ2-7, with a weak D call TRBD2 (5 bases). The V gene's germline CDR1 is KGHSH and CDR2 LQKENI. CDR3 length equals 13 residues. V lost 6 bases to trimming and J lost 9 bases, with 18 bases between them. The CDR3: CASSPVDGIRQYV. Here the CDR3 DNA reads TGTGCCAGCTCCCCAGTTGACGGGATCAGGCAGTACGTC.

The chain's CDR3 is CSAISSGGALDETQYF. The CDR3 region has the DNA TGCAGTGCTATTTCTAGCGGGGGGGCCTTAGACGAGACCCAGTACTTC. V gene TRBV20-1 combines with J gene TRBJ2-5; 12 nucleotides match TRBD2. Germline trimming cut 4 bases from V and 5 bases from J; bases unmatched to any gene: 11. The CDR3 is 16 residues long. Per germline, CDR1 DFQATT and CDR2 SNEGSKA (reference sequence).

This clonotype has ten or more counts. The chain links TRBV20-1 to TRBJ1-2, with D unclear. V shed 6 bases and J shed 3 bases, with 11 bases lying between them. Germline V CDR1 and CDR2: DFQATT, SNEGSKA (reference sequence). The CDR3 is 12 residues long. As DNA, the CDR3 is TGCAGTGCCGTTGGGTCTTACTATGGCTACACCTTC. The encoded protein is CSAVGSYYGYTF.

This clonotype has ten or more counts. This chain links TRBV9 with TRBJ1-4; D remains unclear. The V and J ends lost 3 bases and 0 bases respectively, with 9 bases between them. Germline V gene sequence: CDR1 SGDLS, CDR2 YYNGEE. This CDR3 contains 15 residues. CDR3 DNA: TGTGCCAGCAGCGAAACCGGGACAACTAATGAAAAACTGTTTTTT. Protein product: CASSETGTTNEKLFF.

The chain is built from TRBV6-2 or TRBV6-3 and TRBJ1-1, with a tentative D call TRBD1 (6 bases). Germline loops: CDR1 MNHEY, CDR2 SVGEGT. The CDR3 runs to 14 residues. The V gene lost 5 bases and the J gene lost 6 bases, with 16 bases spanning the gap. The CDR3 region has the DNA TGTGCCAGCAGTACTAGCGGGGGGGCCGCTGAAGCTTTCTTT. Its protein is CASSTSGGAAEAFF.

This clonotype appeared many times. The V and J genes are TRBV30 and TRBJ1-3, with unresolved D. Germline CDR1 is GTSNPN and CDR2 is SVGIG (reference sequence). The CDR3 is 12 residues long. Trimming stripped 4 bases from V and 1 base from J, with 5 bases between. The CDR3 bases are TGTGCCTGGACCCCTTCTGGAAACACCATATATTTT. It encodes CAWTPSGNTIYF. The variable domain in full, completed from reference TRBV30 and TRBJ1-3, reads SQTIHQWPATLVQPVGSPLSLECTVEGTSNPNLYWYRQAAGRGLQLLFYSVGIGQISSEVPQNLSASRPQDRQFILSSKKLLLSDSGFYLCAWTPSGNTIYFGEGSWLTVV.

This clonotype was seen many times. This chain links TRBV5-1 with TRBJ1-3; no clear D gene. CDR1 is SGHRS and CDR2 is YFSETQ in the germline V gene. The CDR3 is 14 amino acids. V was clipped by 0 bases and J by 4 bases, with 8 bases between them. The chain's CDR3 is CASSLVGIGNTIYF. The DNA for the CDR3 is TGCGCCAGCAGCTTGGTAGGGATCGGAAACACCATATATTTT. The full variable domain, rest sourced from reference TRBV5-1 and TRBJ1-3, is KAGVTQTPRYLIKTRGQQVTLSCSPISGHRSVSWYQQTPGQGLQFLFEYFSETQRNKGNFPGRFSGRQFSNSRSEMNVSTLELGDSALYLCASSLVGIGNTIYFGEGSWLTVV.

This clonotype was seen only a few times. The chain has TRBV7-2 and TRBJ2-7; 7 bases are a match to TRBD1. Looked up from germline, CDR1 is SGHTA and CDR2 is FQGNSA. Trimming cost V 1 base and J 4 bases; bases outside gene matches: 4. The CDR3 has 14 amino acids. The CDR3 nucleotides are TGTGCCAGCAGCTTAGTAGGGGGCGTTTACGAGCAGTACTTC. Translating gives CASSLVGGVYEQYF.

This clonotype was counted once. This CDR3 is CASSLSPESHEQYV. For the CDR3, the DNA is TGTGCCAGCAGCTTAAGCCCGGAGTCTCACGAGCAGTACGTC. The rearrangement links TRBV7-3 to TRBJ2-7; D is unresolved. The length of the CDR3 is 14 residues. The germline V gene encodes CDR1 SGHTA and CDR2 FQGTGA. V was clipped by 1 base and J by 5 bases, with 12 bases between them.

This clonotype was seen at least ten times. Sequence at one end of the junction differs from germline and may be a read error. The chain uses TRBV10-3 and TRBJ2-5, with a tentative D call TRBD2 (5 bases). Per the germline V gene, CDR1 is ENHRY and CDR2 is SYGVKD. The CDR3 is made up of 12 amino acids. CDR3 residues: CAISESAASSHF. In nucleotides, the CDR3 is TGTGCCATCAGTGAGTCCGCGGCTAGCTCGCACTTC.

This clonotype turned up a few times. This rearrangement joins TRBV6-1 to TRBJ1-6; D is perhaps TRBD1 (5 bases). The CDR3 runs 14 residues. Germline V gene sequence: CDR1 MNHNS, CDR2 SASEGT. Trimming took 6 bases from V and 5 from J, leaving 11 bases between them. DNA of the CDR3: TGTGCCAGCAGCGTCGACAGAGATAATTCACCCCTCCACTTT. Translating gives CASSVDRDNSPLHF.

This clonotype appeared a few times. V gene TRBV20-1 combines with J gene TRBJ1-4; the D gene is possibly TRBD1 (6 bases). Germline CDR1 DFQATT, CDR2 SNEGSKA (reference sequence). V lost 3 bases, J lost 8 bases, and 16 bases lay in between. The CDR3 spans 14 residues. The CDR3 loop is CSARRQAAREKLFF. The CDR3 DNA reads TGCAGTGCTAGGCGACAGGCCGCACGGGAAAAACTGTTTTTT.

This clonotype was counted at least ten times. The chain combines TRBV20-1 with TRBJ1-6, with D maybe TRBD1 (5 bases). The CDR3 is made up of 15 amino acids. Per germline, CDR1 DFQATT and CDR2 SNEGSKA (reference sequence). V gave up 2 bases and J gave up 0 bases, with 8 bases separating them. In DNA, the CDR3 is TGCAGTGCTAGACAGGGCGTCTCCTATAATTCACCCCTCCACTTT. Amino acid sequence: CSARQGVSYNSPLHF.